The 7 T cell receptor beta chains below come from one sample, sequenced in a study of T-cell reconstitution after alpha-beta-depleted transplantation in children. During its preparation, the TCRbeta library received unique molecular identifiers. TCRdb re-analysed the PCR reads in MiXCR, keeping a single row per CDR3 protein. The sample has about 980,000 distinct CDR3 sequences, around 30% seen once. The source was PBMCs, mostly from graft donor cells, collected 360 days after TCRalphabeta/CD19-depleted stem cell transplant. The receptors here all came from a boy in the first two years of life who had a stem cell transplant for SCID, so the T cells may come from the graft donor.

The V gene is TRBV15, the J gene TRBJ2-7; possibly TRBD1 or TRBD2 for D (5 bases each). The germline V gene has CDR1 LNHNV and CDR2 YYDKDF (reference sequence). The CDR3 is 17 residues long. Trimming cost V 6 bases and J 4 bases, with 25 bases left between them. CDR3 amino acids: CATSNNPGPTLWYEQYF. The CDR3, as DNA: TGTGCCACCAGTAATAATCCGGGACCCACCCTATGGTACGAGCAGTACTTC.

The V gene is TRBV28, the J gene TRBJ2-7; 9 bases fit TRBD2. Trimming at V came to 2 bases and at J to 3 bases, leaving 2 bases not matched to a gene. Germline-derived CDR1 and CDR2 are MDHEN and SYDVKM. This CDR3 is 14 amino acids long. The CDR3 sequence: CASSLQAGGYEQYF. In nucleotides, the CDR3 is TGTGCCAGCAGTTTACAAGCGGGGGGCTACGAGCAGTACTTC. Using reference TRBV28 and TRBJ2-7 for the parts outside the CDR3, the full variable domain is DVKVTQSSRYLVKRTGEKVFLECVQDMDHENMFWYRQDPGLGLRLIYFSYDVKMKEKGDIPEGYSVSREKKERFSLILESASTNQTSMYLCASSLQAGGYEQYFGPGTRLTVT.

This rearrangement joins TRBV19 to TRBJ2-1; 7 nucleotides line up with TRBD1. Germline trimming cut 1 base from V and 2 bases from J; bases unmatched to any gene: 2. Germline V gene sequence: CDR1 LNHDA, CDR2 SQIVND (reference sequence). This CDR3 spans 15 amino acids. The CDR3 protein is CASSIGGQPYNEQFF. CDR3 DNA sequence: TGTGCCAGTAGTATAGGGGGACAGCCCTACAATGAGCAGTTCTTC.

This chain connects TRBV5-6 to TRBJ1-5, with D perhaps TRBD1 (5 bases). Germline V gene lookup returns CDR1 SGHDT and CDR2 YYEEEE. V was clipped by 0 bases and J by 4 bases, with 14 bases between them. This CDR3 comprises 16 residues. The CDR3 loop reads CASSLAGGSVNQPQHF. The CDR3, as DNA: TGTGCCAGCAGCTTGGCCGGGGGATCAGTGAATCAGCCCCAGCATTTT.

A few counts support this clonotype. V gene TRBV5-1 combines with J gene TRBJ2-7; D gene unclear. The CDR3 contains 15 residues. From germline, CDR1 is SGHRS and CDR2 YFSETQ. Trimming removed 1 base from V and 5 bases from J, with 16 bases in between. The CDR3: CASSLQAATYDEQYF. In DNA, the CDR3 is TGCGCCAGCAGCTTGCAGGCAGCTACATACGACGAGCAGTACTTC.

The sample holds a few counts of this clonotype. V gene TRBV27 combines with J gene TRBJ2-5, with TRBD1 matching 11 bases. J gave up 5 bases and V 6 bases, and 20 bases lay outside the gene matches. The CDR3 length is 19 residues. Germline V gene data show CDR1 as MNHEY and CDR2 as SMNVEV (reference sequence). Here the CDR3 DNA reads TGTGCCAGCAGACCCACCGGCTTCGGGACAGGGGGATTTGGGGAGACCCAGTACTTC. Encoded protein: CASRPTGFGTGGFGETQYF.

V gene TRBV24-1 combines with J gene TRBJ2-2; D gene unclear. Germline V gene data show CDR1 as KGHDR and CDR2 as SFDVKD. This CDR3 is 14 amino acids long. The V end was cut by 9 bases, the J end by 8 bases, with 18 bases between. CDR3 protein: CATGVSGPPGELFF. The DNA of the CDR3 is TGTGCCACCGGTGTCTCCGGCCCACCGGGGGAGCTGTTTTTT.